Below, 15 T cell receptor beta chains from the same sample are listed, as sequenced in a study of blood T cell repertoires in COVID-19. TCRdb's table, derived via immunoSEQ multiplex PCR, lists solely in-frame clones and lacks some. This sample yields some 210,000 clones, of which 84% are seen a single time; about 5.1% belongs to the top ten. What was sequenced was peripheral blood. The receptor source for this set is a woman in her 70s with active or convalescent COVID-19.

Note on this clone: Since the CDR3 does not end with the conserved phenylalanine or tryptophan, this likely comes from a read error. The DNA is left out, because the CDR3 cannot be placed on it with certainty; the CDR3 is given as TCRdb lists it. The CDR3 loop is CSVVEGRG. The chain combines TRBV29-1 with TRBJ1-4. Germline V gene data show CDR1 as SQVTM and CDR2 as ANQGSEA. Both ends counted, the CDR3 spans 8 residues.

CDR3 in amino acids: CASSQIQGMGYGYTF. CDR3 in DNA: TGTGCCAGCTCACAAATTCAGGGGATGGGCTATGGCTACACCTTC. The chain is built from TRBV18 and TRBJ1-2; D may be TRBD1 (6 bases). Germline CDR1 and CDR2: KGHSH and LQKENI. Deletions cut 4 bases from V and 4 bases from J, with 16 bases between. This CDR3 region has 15 residues.

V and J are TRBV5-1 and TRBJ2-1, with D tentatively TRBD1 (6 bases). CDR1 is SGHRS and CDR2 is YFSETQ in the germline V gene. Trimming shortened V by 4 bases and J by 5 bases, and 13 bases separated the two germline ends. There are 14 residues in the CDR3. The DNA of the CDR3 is TGCGCCAGCAGCACGGGACAACTAGACAATGAGCAGTTCTTC. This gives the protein CASSTGQLDNEQFF.

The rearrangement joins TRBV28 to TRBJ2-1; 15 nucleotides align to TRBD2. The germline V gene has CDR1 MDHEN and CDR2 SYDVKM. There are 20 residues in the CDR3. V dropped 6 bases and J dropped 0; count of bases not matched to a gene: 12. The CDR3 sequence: CASRHRGLAGGRGSYNEQFF. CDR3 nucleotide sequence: TGTGCCAGCAGACATAGAGGACTAGCGGGAGGGCGAGGCTCCTACAATGAGCAGTTCTTC.

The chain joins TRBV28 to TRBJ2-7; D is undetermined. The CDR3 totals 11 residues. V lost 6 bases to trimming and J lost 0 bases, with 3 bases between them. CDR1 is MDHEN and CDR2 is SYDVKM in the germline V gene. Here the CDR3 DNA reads TGTGCCAGCAGGGCCTCCTACGAGCAGTACTTC. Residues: CASRASYEQYF.

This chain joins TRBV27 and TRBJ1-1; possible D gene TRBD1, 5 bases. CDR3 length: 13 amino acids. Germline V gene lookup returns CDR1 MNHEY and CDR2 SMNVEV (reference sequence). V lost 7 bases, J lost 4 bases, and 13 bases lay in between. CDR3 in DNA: TGTGCCAGCAACTCCCCGGGGGGCACTGAAGCTTTCTTT. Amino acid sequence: CASNSPGGTEAFF.

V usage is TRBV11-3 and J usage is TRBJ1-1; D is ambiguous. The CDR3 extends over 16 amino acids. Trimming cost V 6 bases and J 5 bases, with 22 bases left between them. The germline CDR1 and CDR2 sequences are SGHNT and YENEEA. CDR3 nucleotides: TGTGCCAGCAGTTCAAAACGGGAGGAGGGTGGGACTGAAGCTTTCTTT. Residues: CASSSKREEGGTEAFF.

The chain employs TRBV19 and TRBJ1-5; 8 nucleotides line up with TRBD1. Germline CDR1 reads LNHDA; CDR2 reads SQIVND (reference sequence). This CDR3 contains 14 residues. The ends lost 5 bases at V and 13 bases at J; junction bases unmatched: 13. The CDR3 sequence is CASSPPMDRVYQHF. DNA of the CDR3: TGTGCCAGTAGTCCCCCGATGGACAGGGTCTATCAGCATTTT.

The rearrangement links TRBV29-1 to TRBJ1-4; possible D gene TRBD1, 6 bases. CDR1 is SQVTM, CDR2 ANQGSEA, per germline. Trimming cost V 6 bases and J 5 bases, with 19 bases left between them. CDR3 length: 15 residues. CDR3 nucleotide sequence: TGCAGCGTATCCCAAGGGCCCGGACAGAATGAAAAACTGTTTTTT. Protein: CSVSQGPGQNEKLFF.

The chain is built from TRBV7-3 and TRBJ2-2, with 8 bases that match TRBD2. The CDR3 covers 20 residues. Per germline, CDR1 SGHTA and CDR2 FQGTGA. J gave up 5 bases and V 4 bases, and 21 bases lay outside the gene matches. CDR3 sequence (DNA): TGTGCCAGCAGCTCCCTCCCTTATTCGGGAGGGTTAGGAGGTACCGGGGAGCTGTTTTTT. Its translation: CASSSLPYSGGLGGTGELFF.

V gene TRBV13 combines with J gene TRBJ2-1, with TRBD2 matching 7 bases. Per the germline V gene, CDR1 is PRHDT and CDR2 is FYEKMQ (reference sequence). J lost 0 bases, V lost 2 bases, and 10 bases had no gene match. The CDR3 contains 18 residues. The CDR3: CASSLSPVAGPSYNEQFF. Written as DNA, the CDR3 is TGTGCCAGCAGCTTAAGCCCCGTAGCGGGCCCCTCCTACAATGAGCAGTTCTTC.

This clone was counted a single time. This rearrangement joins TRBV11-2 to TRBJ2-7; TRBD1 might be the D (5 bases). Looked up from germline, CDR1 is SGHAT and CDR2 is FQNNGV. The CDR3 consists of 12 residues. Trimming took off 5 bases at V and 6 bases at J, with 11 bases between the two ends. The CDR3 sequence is CASSPQGPEQYF. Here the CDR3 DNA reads TGTGCCAGCAGCCCTCAGGGTCCCGAGCAGTACTTC.

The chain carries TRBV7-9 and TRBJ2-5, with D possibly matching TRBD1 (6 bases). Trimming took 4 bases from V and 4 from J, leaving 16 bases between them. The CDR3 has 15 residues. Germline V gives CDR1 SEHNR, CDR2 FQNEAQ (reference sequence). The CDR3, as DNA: TGTGCCAGCAGCTCGCAGGGGATTAGGGGAGAGACCCAGTACTTC. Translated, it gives CASSSQGIRGETQYF.

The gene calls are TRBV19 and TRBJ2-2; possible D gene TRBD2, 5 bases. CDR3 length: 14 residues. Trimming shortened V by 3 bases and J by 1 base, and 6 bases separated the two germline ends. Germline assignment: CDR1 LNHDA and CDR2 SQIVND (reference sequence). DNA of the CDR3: TGTGCCAGTAGTATGGAGGTGAACACCGGGGAGCTGTTTTTT. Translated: CASSMEVNTGELFF.

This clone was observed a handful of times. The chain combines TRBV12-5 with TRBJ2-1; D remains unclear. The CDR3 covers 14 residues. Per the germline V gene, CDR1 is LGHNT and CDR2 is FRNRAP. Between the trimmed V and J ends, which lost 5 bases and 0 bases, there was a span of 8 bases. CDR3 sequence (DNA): TGTGCTAGTGGTCCACGGAGCTCCTACAATGAGCAGTTCTTC. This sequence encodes CASGPRSSYNEQFF.